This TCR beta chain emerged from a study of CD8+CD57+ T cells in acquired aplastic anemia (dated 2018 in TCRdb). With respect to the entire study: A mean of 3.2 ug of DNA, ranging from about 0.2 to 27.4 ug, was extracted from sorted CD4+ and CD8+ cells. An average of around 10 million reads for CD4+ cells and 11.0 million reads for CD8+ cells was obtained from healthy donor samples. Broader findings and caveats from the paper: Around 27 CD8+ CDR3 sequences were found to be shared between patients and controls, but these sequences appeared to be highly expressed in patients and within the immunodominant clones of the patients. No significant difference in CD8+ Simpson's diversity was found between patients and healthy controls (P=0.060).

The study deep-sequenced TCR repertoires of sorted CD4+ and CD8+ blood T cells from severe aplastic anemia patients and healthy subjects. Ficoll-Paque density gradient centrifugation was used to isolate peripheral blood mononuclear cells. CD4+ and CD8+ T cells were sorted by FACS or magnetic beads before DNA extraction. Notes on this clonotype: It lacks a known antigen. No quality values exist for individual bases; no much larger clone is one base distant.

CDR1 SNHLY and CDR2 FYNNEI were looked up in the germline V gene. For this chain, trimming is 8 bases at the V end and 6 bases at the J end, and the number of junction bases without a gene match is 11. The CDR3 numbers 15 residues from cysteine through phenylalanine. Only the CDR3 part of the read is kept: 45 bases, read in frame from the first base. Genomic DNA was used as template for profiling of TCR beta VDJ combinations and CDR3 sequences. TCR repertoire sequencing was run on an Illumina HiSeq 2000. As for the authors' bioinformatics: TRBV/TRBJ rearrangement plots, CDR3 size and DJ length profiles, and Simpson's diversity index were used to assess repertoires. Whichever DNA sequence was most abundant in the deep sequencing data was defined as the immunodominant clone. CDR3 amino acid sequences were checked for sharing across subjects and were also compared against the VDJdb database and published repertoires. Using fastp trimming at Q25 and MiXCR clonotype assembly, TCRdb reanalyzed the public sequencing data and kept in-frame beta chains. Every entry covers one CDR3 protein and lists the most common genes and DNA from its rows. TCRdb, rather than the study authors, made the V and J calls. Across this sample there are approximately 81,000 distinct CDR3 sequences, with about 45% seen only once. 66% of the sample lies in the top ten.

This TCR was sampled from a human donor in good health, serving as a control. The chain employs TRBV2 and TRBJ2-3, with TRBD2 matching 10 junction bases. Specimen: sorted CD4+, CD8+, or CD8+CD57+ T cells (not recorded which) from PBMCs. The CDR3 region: CASFGLAGAGDTQYF. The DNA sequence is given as TGTGCCAGCTTTGGGCTAGCGGGAGCGGGTGATACGCAGTATTTT.